This T cell receptor (beta chain) stems from a study of blood T cell repertoires in COVID-19. In the study overall: The United States, Italy and Spain were the sources of the acute and convalescent COVID-19 samples.

Germline-derived CDR1 and CDR2 are ENHRY and SYGVKD. This CDR3 is built from 17 residues. With 3 bases clipped from V and 5 bases from J, the junction kept 11 bases outside the gene matches. Per the original methods: Amplification with reference gene primers provided the estimates of nucleated cell counts. TCRdb's table, derived via immunoSEQ multiplex PCR, lists solely in-frame clones and lacks some. D and trimming come from the DNA, and the V and J calls and clone size come from that table. The table shows approximately 250,000 clones, with approximately 88% occurring only once. This sequence originates from a middle-aged woman with acute COVID-19. V and J are TRBV10-3 and TRBJ2-3, with 10 nucleotides matching TRBD2. The material sequenced was PBMCs or T cells enriched from blood (not recorded which). The CDR3 bases are TGTGCCATCAGTGACCCGAATGAGCGGGGGGGCGAAGATACGCAGTATTTT. It yields the protein CAISDPNERGGEDTQYF.